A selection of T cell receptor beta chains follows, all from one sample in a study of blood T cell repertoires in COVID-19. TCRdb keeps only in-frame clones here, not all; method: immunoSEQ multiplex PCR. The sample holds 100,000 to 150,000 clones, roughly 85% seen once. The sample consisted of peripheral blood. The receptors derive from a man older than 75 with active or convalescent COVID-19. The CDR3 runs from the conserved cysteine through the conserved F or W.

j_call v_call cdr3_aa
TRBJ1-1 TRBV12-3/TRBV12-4 CATSRWGGTEAFF
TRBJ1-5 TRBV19 CASSPRLPRGGNQPQHF
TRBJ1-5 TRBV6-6 CASRTDSVQLKHF
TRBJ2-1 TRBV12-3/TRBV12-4 CASRTGGLQFF
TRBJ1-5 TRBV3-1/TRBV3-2 CASSQDSGSRNQPQHF
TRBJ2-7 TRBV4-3 CASSHGTGSSYEQYF
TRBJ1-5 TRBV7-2 CASSWDRGRVEGPQHF
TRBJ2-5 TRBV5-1 CASSSGSGRGEETQYF
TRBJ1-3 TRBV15 CATSRDRGTGNTIYF
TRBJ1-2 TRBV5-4 CASSLGDRGGYGYTF
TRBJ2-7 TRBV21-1 CASINSGRAVNQYEQYF
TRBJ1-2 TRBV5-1 CASSRTGAYGYTF
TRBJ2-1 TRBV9 CASSVDLAGYNEQFF
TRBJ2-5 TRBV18 CASSPGTGLETQYF
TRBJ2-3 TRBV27 CASSLYGLAGNTDTQYF
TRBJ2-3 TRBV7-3 CASSATRGDTQYF
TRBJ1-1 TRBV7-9 CASSLPGEAFF
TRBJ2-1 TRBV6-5 CARARTGMDEQFF
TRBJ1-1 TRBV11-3 CASSLEAGGNTEAFF
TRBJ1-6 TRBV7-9 CASSFLTGTGGSPLHF
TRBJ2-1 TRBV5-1 CASSKRSSGQNYNEQFF
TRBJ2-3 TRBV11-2 CASSLTTGWGTDTQYF
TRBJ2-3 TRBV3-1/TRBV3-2 CASSQVISSGRDTQYF
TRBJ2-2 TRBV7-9 CASVTSASNTGELFF
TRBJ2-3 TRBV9 CASSVIPSTDTQYF
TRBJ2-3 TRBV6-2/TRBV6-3 CASSYSLAGADTQYF
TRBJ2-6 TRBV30 CAWSDFSGAFFKSGANVLTF
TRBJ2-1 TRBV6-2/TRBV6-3 CASSYSEKREEYNEQFF
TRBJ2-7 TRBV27 CASSFRPLTRGTYEQYF
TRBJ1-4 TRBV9 CASSVGTGDNEKLFF
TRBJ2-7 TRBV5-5 CASSPTEQGRNQYF
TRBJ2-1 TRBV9 CASSPTGTSYNEQFF
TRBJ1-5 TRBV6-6 CASRAGGPPQHF
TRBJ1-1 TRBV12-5 CASGLQGGTEAFF
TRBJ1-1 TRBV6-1 CASSGSDRGAEAFF
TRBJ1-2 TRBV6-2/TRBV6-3 CASSYSGQAGDYFGYTF
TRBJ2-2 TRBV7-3 CASSLSGTSAGELFF
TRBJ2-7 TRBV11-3 CASSLEGSGRYEQYF
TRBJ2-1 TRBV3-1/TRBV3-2 CASSQDERAGGPYEQFF
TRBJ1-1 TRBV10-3 CATGIGGETEAFF
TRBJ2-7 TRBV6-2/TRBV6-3 CASSYSATSGSYEQYF
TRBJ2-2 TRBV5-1 CASSLGGISNTGELFF
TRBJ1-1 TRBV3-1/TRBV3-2 CASSRAGWMNTEAFF
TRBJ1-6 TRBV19 CASSFPGNVNSPLHF
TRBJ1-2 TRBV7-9 CASSLLDSTYGYTF
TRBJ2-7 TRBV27 CASSFGRGAWVEQYF
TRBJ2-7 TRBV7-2 CASSLWAAEEQYF